These 14 T cell receptor beta chains came from one sample sequenced in a study of blood T cell repertoires in COVID-19. Only in-frame clones appear in the TCRdb table, and some are missing; sequencing was by immunoSEQ multiplex PCR. The sample lists approximately 290,000 clones, almost 90% occurring once. The material sequenced was PBMCs or T cells enriched from blood (not recorded which). The source of these receptors is a woman aged 18-29 years with acute COVID-19.

V gene TRBV29-1 combines with J gene TRBJ2-5; tentative D call: TRBD2 (5 bases). The CDR3 totals 14 residues. Trimming removed 1 base at V and 4 bases at J, with 13 bases between. Germline loops: CDR1 SQVTM, CDR2 ANQGSEA. CDR3 DNA: TGCAGCGTTGAAGGCCCTACTAGTTCAGAGACCCAGTACTTC. Translation: CSVEGPTSSETQYF.

This clone was picked up one time. This chain joins TRBV24-1 and TRBJ2-3; TRBD2 is a possible D gene (5 bases). This CDR3 has 11 residues. The ends were cut back, 6 bases at V and 8 bases at J, with 8 bases in the middle. Germline loops: CDR1 KGHDR, CDR2 SFDVKD. As DNA, the CDR3 is TGTGCCACCAGTAGTGGGAGTACGCAGTATTTT. Its translation is CATSSGSTQYF.

J is TRBJ1-1 and V is TRBV7-6; TRBD1 agrees at 7 bases. Germline CDR1 reads SGHVS; CDR2 reads FNYEAQ. CDR3 length: 14 residues. The ends lost 5 bases at V and 1 base at J; junction bases unmatched: 4. The CDR3 loop reads CASSRDSGNTEAFF. The CDR3, as DNA: TGTGCCAGCAGCCGGGACAGTGGGAACACTGAAGCTTTCTTT.

The chain links TRBV7-8 to TRBJ2-6, with 12 bases matching TRBD1. Germline CDR1 SGHVS, CDR2 FQNEAQ. The ends lost 3 bases at V and 5 bases at J; junction bases unmatched: 5. This CDR3 is 17 amino acids long. This CDR3 is CASSFGTGGYRANVLTF. DNA for the CDR3: TGTGCCAGCAGCTTCGGGACAGGGGGCTACAGGGCCAACGTCCTGACTTTC. Using reference TRBV7-8 and TRBJ2-6 for the parts outside the CDR3, the full variable domain is GAGVSQSPRYKVAKRGQDVALRCDPISGHVSLFWYQQALGQGPEFLTYFQNEAQLDKSGLPSDRFFAERPEGSVSTLKIQRTQQEDSAVYLCASSFGTGGYRANVLTFGAGSRLTVL.

There are a few counts of this clone. The chain has TRBV28 and TRBJ1-5; D is uncertain. The CDR3 runs 16 residues. Per the germline V gene, CDR1 is MDHEN and CDR2 is SYDVKM. V lost 1 base and J lost 0, with 10 bases in between. The CDR3 spells CASSLLHPPSNQPQHF. In DNA form, the CDR3 reads TGTGCCAGCAGTTTATTACACCCCCCTAGCAATCAGCCCCAGCATTTT.

The chain joins TRBV6-1 to TRBJ1-5, with D possibly TRBD1 on 5 matching bases. Per the germline V gene, CDR1 is MNHNS and CDR2 is SASEGT. The length of the CDR3 is 17 residues. The V end was cut by 4 bases, the J end by 0 bases, with 16 bases between. The CDR3 spells CASSGRAGMVSNQPQHF. CDR3 nucleotide sequence: TGTGCCAGCAGTGGCAGGGCAGGAATGGTTAGCAATCAGCCCCAGCATTTT.

V and J are TRBV7-6 and TRBJ2-2, with TRBD2 matching over 10 bases. CDR1 is SGHVS, CDR2 FNYEAQ, per germline. The junction had 6 bases not matched to a gene; V was cut back by 1 base and J by 4 bases. This CDR3 is 17 amino acids long. CDR3 protein: CASSLEPSGSFTGELFF. CDR3 DNA sequence: TGTGCCAGCAGCTTAGAGCCTAGCGGGAGCTTCACCGGGGAGCTGTTTTTT.

A note on this clone: The junction differs from germline at one of its ends, possibly a read error. The chain couples TRBV6-5 to TRBJ1-3; 9 nucleotides agree with TRBD1. Germline CDR1 MNHEY, CDR2 SVGAGI. The CDR3 is 14 residues long. The CDR3 sequence is CGGQGSYSGNTIYF. The CDR3 DNA sequence: TGCGGGGGACAGGGTTCATACTCTGGAAACACCATATATTTT.

The chain uses TRBV18 and TRBJ2-7, with TRBD1 identical over 9 bases. Germline V gene sequence: CDR1 KGHSH, CDR2 LQKENI. The CDR3 totals 15 residues. The ends lost 2 bases at V and 6 bases at J; junction bases unmatched: 8. The CDR3 reads CASSPFPDRGVEQYF. The CDR3 DNA follows: TGTGCCAGCTCACCATTTCCGGACAGGGGTGTCGAGCAGTACTTC.

V gene TRBV7-9 combines with J gene TRBJ2-2, with D tentatively TRBD1 (6 bases). Looked up from germline, CDR1 is SEHNR and CDR2 is FQNEAQ (reference sequence). The germline V and J ends were trimmed by 3 bases and 7 bases, with 27 bases remaining between them. There are 19 residues in the CDR3. CDR3 sequence reads: CASSFPSLQGLGSIGELFF. In DNA, the CDR3 is TGTGCCAGCAGCTTCCCCAGCCTTCAGGGGTTAGGTTCTATCGGGGAGCTGTTTTTT.

This clone has a single count. The chain is built from TRBV12-3 or TRBV12-4 and TRBJ2-1; D remains unclear. The CDR3 length is 12 residues. Between the trimmed V and J ends, which lost 7 bases and 9 bases, there was a span of 13 bases. CDR3 DNA sequence: TGTGCCAGCACCGTACAAAAGTCTGAGCAGTTCTTC. It translates to CASTVQKSEQFF.

The genes are TRBV18 and TRBJ1-1, with 10 bases lining up with TRBD1. The length of the CDR3 is 15 residues. Germline-derived CDR1 and CDR2 are KGHSH and LQKENI. With 3 bases clipped from V and 3 bases from J, the junction kept 4 bases outside the gene matches. The CDR3 sequence: CASSPGQGGDTEAFF. For the CDR3, the DNA is TGTGCCAGCTCACCCGGACAGGGGGGGGACACTGAAGCTTTCTTT. The whole variable domain, remainder taken from reference TRBV18 and TRBJ1-1, is NAGVMQNPRHLVRRRGQEARLRCSPMKGHSHVYWYRQLPEEGLKFMVYLQKENIIDESGMPKERFSAEFPKEGPSILRIQQVVRGDSAAYFCASSPGQGGDTEAFFGQGTRLTVV.

The sample holds one count of this clone. The chain links TRBV5-5 to TRBJ2-4; TRBD1 is a possible D gene (5 bases). CDR3 length: 13 amino acids. V lost 4 bases, J lost 6 bases, and 11 bases lay in between. The germline CDR1 and CDR2 sequences are SGHKS and YYEKEE (reference sequence). CDR3 in amino acids: CASSPSTGNIQYF. The CDR3 nucleotides read TGTGCCAGCAGCCCGAGTACAGGAAACATTCAGTACTTC.

J is TRBJ2-1 and V is TRBV10-2, with 13 bases matching TRBD2. The CDR3 loop spans 14 amino acids. Germline CDR1 is WSHSY and CDR2 is SAAADI. V trimming: 8 bases; J trimming: 6 bases; junction bases outside the gene matches: 4. Written as DNA, the CDR3 is TGCGCCAGCGGACTAGCGGGAGTTAGCAATGAGCAGTTCTTC. Encoded protein: CASGLAGVSNEQFF.